Detailed here is one T cell receptor (beta chain). As yet, its antigen is unknown. The germline gives CDR1 LGHNA, CDR2 YNFKEQ. Deletions cut 5 bases from V and 1 base from J, with 15 bases between. This CDR3 spans 16 amino acids. Repertoires were generated with immunoSEQ multiplex PCR, while TCRdb's copy carries only in-frame clones and drops some. The sample comprises fewer than 45,000 clones, 60% to 85% of which are singletons, and around 6.5% rests with the top ten. Indicated time point: week 23, last vaccination. A 20-mer mutant IDH1 peptide at 300 ug was injected subcutaneously with topical imiquimod. Astrocytomas that were new, WHO grade 3 or 4, IDH1-mutant and ATRX-lost were present in the donors. This entry is derived from a study of a mutant IDH1 vaccine in newly diagnosed glioma. Background on the study: Patients got their first vaccination 4-6 weeks after radiotherapy alone, or with temozolomide cycles. Earlier therapy was either radiotherapy, temozolomide, or both, and most got both.

Whole-study findings and limits: Pseudoprogression apparently tracked independently of changes in top peripheral T cell clonotypes.

The input for sequencing was PBMCs, taken from a glioma patient whose treatment included an IDH1 peptide vaccine. The J gene is TRBJ1-5, the V gene TRBV4-2, with D perhaps TRBD1 (6 bases). The sequence was obtained from a woman in her forties with glioma. Some clones in this sample may be carry-over from other donors' samples. CDR3 DNA sequence: TGTGCCAGCAGCTTCGACAGGTCGGTGAGCAATCAGCCCCAGCATTTT. Residues: CASSFDRSVSNQPQHF.